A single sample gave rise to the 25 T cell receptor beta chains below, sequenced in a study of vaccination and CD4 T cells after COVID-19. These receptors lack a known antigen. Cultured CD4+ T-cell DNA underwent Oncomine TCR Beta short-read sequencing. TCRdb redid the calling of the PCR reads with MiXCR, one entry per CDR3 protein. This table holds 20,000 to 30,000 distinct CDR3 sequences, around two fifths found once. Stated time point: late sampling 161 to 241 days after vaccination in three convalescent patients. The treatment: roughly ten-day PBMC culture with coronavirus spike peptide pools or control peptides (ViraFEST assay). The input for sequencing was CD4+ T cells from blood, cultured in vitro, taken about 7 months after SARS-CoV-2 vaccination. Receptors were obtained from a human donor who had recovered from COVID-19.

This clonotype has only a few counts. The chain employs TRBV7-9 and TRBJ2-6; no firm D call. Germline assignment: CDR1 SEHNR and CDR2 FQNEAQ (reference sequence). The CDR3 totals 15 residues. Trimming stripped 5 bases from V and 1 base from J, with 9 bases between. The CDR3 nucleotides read TGTGCCAGCAGCGACCGGAGATCTGGGGCCAACGTCCTGACTTTC. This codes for CASSDRRSGANVLTF.

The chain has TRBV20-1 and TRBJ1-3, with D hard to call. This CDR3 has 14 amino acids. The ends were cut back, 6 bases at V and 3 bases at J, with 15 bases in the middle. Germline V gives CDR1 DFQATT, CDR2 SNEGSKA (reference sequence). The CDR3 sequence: CSAVHRGSGNTIYF. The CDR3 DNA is TGCAGTGCCGTTCACCGGGGAAGTGGAAACACCATATATTTT.

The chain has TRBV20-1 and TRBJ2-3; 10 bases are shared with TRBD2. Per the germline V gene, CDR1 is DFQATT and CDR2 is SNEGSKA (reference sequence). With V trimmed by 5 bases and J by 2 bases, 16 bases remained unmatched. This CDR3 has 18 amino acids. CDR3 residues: CSAPKLAGQLLLTDTQYF. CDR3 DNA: TGCAGTGCTCCGAAACTAGCGGGACAACTACTCCTCACAGATACGCAGTATTTT.

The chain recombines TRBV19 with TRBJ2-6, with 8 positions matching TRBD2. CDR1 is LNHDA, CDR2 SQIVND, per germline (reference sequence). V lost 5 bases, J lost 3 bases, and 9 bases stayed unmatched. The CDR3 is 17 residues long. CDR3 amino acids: CASSAQAGGGGANVLTF. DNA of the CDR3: TGTGCCAGTAGTGCCCAGGCGGGGGGCGGTGGGGCCAACGTCCTGACTTTC. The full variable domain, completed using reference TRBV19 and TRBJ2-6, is DGGITQSPKYLFRKEGQNVTLSCEQNLNHDAMYWYRQDPGQGLRLIYYSQIVNDFQKGDIAEGYSVSREKKESFPLTVTSAQKNPTAFYLCASSAQAGGGGANVLTFGAGSRLTVL.

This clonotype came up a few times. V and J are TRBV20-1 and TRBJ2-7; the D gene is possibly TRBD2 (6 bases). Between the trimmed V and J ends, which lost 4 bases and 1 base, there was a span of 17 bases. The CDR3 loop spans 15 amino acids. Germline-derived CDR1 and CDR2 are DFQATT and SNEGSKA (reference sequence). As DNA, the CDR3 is TGCAGTGCTACGCCTAGCGACGGTGGGTCCTACGAGCAGTACTTC. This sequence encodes CSATPSDGGSYEQYF.

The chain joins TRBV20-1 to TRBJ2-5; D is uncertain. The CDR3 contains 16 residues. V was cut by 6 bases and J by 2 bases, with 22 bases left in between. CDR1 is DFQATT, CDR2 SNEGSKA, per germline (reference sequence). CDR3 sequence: CSATSIWADFQETQYF. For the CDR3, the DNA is TGCAGTGCCACAAGCATTTGGGCGGATTTTCAAGAGACCCAGTACTTC.

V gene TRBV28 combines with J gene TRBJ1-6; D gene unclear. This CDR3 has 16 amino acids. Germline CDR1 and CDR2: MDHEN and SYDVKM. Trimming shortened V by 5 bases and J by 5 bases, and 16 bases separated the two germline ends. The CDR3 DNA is TGTGCCAGCAGTACTAGTTCGGAAAGACATAATTCACCCCTCCACTTT. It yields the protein CASSTSSERHNSPLHF.

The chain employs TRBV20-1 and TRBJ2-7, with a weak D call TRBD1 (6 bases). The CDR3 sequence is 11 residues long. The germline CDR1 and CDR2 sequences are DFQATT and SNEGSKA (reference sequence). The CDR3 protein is CRPGQGNEQYF. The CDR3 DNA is TGCAGGCCGGGGCAGGGGAACGAGCAGTACTTC.

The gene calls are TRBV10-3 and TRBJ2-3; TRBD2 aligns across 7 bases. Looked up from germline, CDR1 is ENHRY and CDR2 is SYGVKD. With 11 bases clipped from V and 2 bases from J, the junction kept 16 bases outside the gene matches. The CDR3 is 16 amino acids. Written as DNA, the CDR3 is TGTGCCGTACACGAGACTCCTAGCGGATACACAGATACGCAGTATTTT. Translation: CAVHETPSGYTDTQYF.

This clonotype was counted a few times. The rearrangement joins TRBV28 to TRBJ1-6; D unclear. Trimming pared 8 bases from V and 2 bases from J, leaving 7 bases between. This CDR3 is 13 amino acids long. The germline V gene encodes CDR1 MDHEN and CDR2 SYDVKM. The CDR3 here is CASVWTYNSPLHF. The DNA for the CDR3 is TGTGCCAGCGTATGGACCTATAATTCACCCCTCCACTTT. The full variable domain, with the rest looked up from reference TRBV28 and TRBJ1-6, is DVKVTQSSRYLVKRTGEKVFLECVQDMDHENMFWYRQDPGLGLRLIYFSYDVKMKEKGDIPEGYSVSREKKERFSLILESASTNQTSMYLCASVWTYNSPLHFGNGTRLTVT.

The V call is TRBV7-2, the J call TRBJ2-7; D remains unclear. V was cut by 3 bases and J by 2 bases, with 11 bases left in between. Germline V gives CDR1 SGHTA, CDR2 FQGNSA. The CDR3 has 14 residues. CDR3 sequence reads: CASSFDFQTYEQYF. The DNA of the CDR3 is TGTGCCAGCAGCTTCGACTTCCAGACCTACGAGCAGTACTTC. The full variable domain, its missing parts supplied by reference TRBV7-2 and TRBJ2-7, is GAGVSQSPSNKVTEKGKDVELRCDPISGHTALYWYRQSLGQGLEFLIYFQGNSAPDKSGLPSDRFSAERTGGSVSTLTIQRTQQEDSAVYLCASSFDFQTYEQYFGPGTRLTVT.

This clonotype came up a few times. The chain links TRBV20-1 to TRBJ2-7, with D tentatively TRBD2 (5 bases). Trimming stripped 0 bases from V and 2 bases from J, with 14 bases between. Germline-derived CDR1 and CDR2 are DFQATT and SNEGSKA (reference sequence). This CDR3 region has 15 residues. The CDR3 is CSARDLAGRPYEQYF. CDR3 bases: TGCAGTGCTAGAGATCTGGCGGGCCGACCCTACGAGCAGTACTTC.

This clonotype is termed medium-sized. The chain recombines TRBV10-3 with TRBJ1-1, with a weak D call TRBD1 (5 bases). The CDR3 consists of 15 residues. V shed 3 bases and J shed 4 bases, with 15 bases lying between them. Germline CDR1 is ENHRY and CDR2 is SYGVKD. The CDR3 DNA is TGTGCCATCAGTGAACCGCTTACAGGCCTCACTGAAGCTTTCTTT. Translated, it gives CAISEPLTGLTEAFF.

The CDR3 DNA is TGTGCCAGCAGCTCTACCGGGACGTTCCTTACTAGCACAGATACGCAGTATTTT. Amino acid sequence: CASSSTGTFLTSTDTQYF. The gene calls are TRBV7-9 and TRBJ2-3; the D gene could be TRBD1 or TRBD2 (5 bases each). The CDR3 has 18 residues. Between the trimmed V and J ends, which lost 4 bases and 0 bases, there was a span of 20 bases. Germline V CDR1 and CDR2: SEHNR, FQNEAQ (reference sequence).

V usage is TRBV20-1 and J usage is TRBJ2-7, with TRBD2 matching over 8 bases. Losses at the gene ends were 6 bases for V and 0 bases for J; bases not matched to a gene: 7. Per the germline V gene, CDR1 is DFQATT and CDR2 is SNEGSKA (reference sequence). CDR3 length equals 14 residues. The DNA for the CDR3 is TGCAGTGCACTAGCGGACGACATCTCCTACGAGCAGTACTTC. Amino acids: CSALADDISYEQYF.

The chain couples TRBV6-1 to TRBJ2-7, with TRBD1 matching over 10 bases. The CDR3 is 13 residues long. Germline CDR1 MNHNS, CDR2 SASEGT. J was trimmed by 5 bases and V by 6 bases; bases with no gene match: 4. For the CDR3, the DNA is TGTGCCAGCAGGAAGACAGGGGGCGACGAGCAGTACTTC. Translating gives CASRKTGGDEQYF.

The CDR3 loop is CASSFTPRETQYF. The CDR3 nucleotides are TGTGCCAGCAGTTTCACCCCTCGGGAGACCCAGTACTTC. This chain joins TRBV27 and TRBJ2-5; D is uncertain. Germline CDR1 reads MNHEY; CDR2 reads SMNVEV (reference sequence). V was trimmed by 3 bases and J by 5 bases, leaving 10 bases between them. The CDR3 spans 13 residues.

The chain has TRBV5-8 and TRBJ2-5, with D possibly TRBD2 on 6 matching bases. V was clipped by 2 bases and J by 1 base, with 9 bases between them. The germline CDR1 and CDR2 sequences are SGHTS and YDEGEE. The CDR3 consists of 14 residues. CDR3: CASSLWGGQETQYF. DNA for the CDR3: TGTGCCAGCAGCTTATGGGGAGGCCAAGAGACCCAGTACTTC.

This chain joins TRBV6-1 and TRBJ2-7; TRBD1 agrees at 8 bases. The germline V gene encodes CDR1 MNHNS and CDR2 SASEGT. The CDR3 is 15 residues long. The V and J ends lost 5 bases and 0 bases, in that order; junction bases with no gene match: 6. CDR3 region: CASSRGQGVSYEQYF. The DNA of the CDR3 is TGTGCCAGCAGTCGCGGACAGGGTGTCTCCTACGAGCAGTACTTC.

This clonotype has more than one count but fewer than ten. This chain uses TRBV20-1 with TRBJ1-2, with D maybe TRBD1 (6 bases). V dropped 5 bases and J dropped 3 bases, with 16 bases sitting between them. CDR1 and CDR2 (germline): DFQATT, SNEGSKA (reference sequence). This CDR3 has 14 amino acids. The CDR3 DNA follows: TGCAGTGCTGGCAATGGGGGGGGCGACTATGGCTACACCTTC. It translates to CSAGNGGGDYGYTF.

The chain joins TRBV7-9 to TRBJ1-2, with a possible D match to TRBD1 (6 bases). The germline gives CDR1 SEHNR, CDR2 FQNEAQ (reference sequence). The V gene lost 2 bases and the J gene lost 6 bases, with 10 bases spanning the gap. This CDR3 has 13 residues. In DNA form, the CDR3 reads TGTGCCAGCAGCTTACAGGGGCTGAATGGCTACACCTTC. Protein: CASSLQGLNGYTF.

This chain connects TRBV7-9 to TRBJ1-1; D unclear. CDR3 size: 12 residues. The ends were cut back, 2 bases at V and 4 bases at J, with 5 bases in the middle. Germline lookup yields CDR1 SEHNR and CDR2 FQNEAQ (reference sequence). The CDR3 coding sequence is TGTGCCAGCAGCTTATTGGTCACTGAAGCTTTCTTT. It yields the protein CASSLLVTEAFF.

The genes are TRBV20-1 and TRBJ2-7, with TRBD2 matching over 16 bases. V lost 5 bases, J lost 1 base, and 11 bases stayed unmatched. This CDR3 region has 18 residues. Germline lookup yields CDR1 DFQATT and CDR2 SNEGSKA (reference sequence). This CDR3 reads CSAAPGTSGRAGSYEQYF. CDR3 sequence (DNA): TGCAGTGCTGCACCCGGGACTAGCGGGAGGGCCGGATCCTACGAGCAGTACTTC.

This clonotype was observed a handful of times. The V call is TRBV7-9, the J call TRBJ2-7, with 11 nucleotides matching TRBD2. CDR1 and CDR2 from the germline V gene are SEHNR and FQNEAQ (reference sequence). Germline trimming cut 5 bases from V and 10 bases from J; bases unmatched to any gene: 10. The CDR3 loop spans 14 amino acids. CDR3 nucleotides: TGTGCCAGCAGCCTCGTAGCGGGAGGGCCATATCAGTACTTC. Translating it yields CASSLVAGGPYQYF. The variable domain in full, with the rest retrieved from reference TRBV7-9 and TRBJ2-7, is DTGVSQNPRHKITKRGQNVTFRCDPISEHNRLYWYRQTLGQGPEFLTYFQNEAQLEKSRLLSDRFSAERPKGSFSTLEIQRTEQGDSAMYLCASSLVAGGPYQYFGPGTRLTVT.

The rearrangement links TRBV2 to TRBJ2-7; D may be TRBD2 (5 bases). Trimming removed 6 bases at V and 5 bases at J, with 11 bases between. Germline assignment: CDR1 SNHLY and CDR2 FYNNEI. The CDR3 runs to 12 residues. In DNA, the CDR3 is TGTGCCAGCAGACCGGAGGTCCACGAGCAGTACTTC. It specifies CASRPEVHEQYF.